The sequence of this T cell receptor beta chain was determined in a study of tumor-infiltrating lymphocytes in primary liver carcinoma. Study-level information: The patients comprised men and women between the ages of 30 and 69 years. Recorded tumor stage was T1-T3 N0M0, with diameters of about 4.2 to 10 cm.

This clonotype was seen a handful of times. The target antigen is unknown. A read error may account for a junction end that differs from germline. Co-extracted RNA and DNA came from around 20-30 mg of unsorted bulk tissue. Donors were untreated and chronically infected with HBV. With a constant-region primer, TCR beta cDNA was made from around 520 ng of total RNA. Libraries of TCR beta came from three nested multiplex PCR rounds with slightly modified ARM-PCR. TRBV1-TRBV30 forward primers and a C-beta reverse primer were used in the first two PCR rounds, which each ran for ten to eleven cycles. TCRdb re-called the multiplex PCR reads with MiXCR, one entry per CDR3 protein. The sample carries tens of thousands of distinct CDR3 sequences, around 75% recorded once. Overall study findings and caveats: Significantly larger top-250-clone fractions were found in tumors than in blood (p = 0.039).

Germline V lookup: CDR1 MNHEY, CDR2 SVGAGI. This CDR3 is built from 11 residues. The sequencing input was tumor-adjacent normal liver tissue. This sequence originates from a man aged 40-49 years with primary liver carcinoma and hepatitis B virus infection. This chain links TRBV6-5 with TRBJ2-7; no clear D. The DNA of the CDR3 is TGTGCCAGCAGTTCGCGTCGCGAGCAGCACTTC. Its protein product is CASSSRREQHF.